Following are 8 T cell receptor delta chains from one sample sequenced in a study of gamma-delta T cells after stem cell transplantation. TCRdb re-processed the RT-PCR reads using CATT. The sample lists some 2,400 delta-chain clones; just over 2.5% were seen once. Sample: gamma-delta T cells. The receptors stem from a human donor. It is not recorded whose cells these are; they may come from a transplant donor.

This clone is labeled medium-sized. CDR3 in amino acids: CACDAILYTDKLIF. The CDR3, as DNA: TGTGCCTGTGACGCCATACTGTACACCGATAAACTCATCTTT. The chain recombines TRDV2 with TRDJ1, with D hard to call. Trimming left V 3 bases short and J 0 bases short, with 10 bases between. Germline loops: CDR1 GEAIGNYY, CDR2 EKD. The CDR3 loop spans 14 amino acids.

This clone was counted only a few times. A read error is likely here: a far larger clone is one base away. At the DNA level, this CDR3 is encoded by other sequences in the same sample as well. The gene calls are TRDV2 and TRDJ1, with TRDD3 identical over 10 bases. CDR3 length equals 19 residues. The germline CDR1 and CDR2 sequences are GEAIGNYY and EKD. The CDR3 spells CACDTVRTGGSRYTDKLIF. The DNA for the CDR3 is TGTGCCTGTGACACCGTTCGTACTGGGGGATCTAGGTACACCGACAAACTCATCTTT.

This clone is labeled medium-sized. The sample contains more than one DNA sequence encoding this CDR3. The V gene is TRDV2, the J gene TRDJ2; D is possibly TRDD1 (5 bases). Germline V gene sequence: CDR1 GEAIGNYY, CDR2 EKD. With 4 bases removed from V and 0 bases from J, the gap between germline ends came to 14 bases. The CDR3 runs 16 residues. DNA for the CDR3: TGTGCCTGTGATGAAATCCCTGGCTCTTTGACAGCACAACTCTTCTTT. It specifies CACDEIPGSLTAQLFF.

By sample share, this clone is large. The same CDR3 arises from other DNA sequences in this sample as well. J is TRDJ1 and V is TRDV2; TRDD3 matches 11 bases. V shed 0 bases and J 4 bases; nucleotides not matched to a gene: 6. CDR1 and CDR2 (germline): GEAIGNYY, EKD. CDR3 size: 16 residues. DNA for the CDR3: TGTGCCTGTGACACCCTTGTACTGGGGGATAACGATAAACTCATCTTT. Amino acids: CACDTLVLGDNDKLIF.

This clone showed up just a few times. The chain couples TRDV2 to TRDJ1; 9 nucleotides line up with TRDD3. Looked up from germline, CDR1 is GEAIGNYY and CDR2 is EKD. With 2 bases clipped from V and 0 bases from J, the junction kept 9 bases outside the gene matches. The CDR3 sequence is 17 residues long. This CDR3 reads CACDSVLGDQYTDKLIF. In DNA form, the CDR3 reads TGTGCCTGTGACAGTGTACTGGGGGACCAGTACACCGATAAACTCATCTTT.

This clone counts as medium-sized. The rearrangement uses TRDV2 and TRDJ3, with D hard to call. Germline assignment: CDR1 GEAIGNYY and CDR2 EKD. This CDR3 region has 18 residues. V was cut by 1 base and J by 0 bases, with 12 bases left in between. As DNA, the CDR3 is TGTGCCTGTGACACGGTTAGTGCGGGCTCCTGGGACACCCGACAGATGTTTTTC. It specifies CACDTVSAGSWDTRQMFF.

Of note for this clone: The protein in TCRdb stems from a much larger clone and differs at residue 7 from this DNA's translation, likely a read error; here the protein is translated from the DNA. The V gene is TRDV2, the J gene TRDJ1; possible D gene TRDD3, 5 bases. Germline V gives CDR1 GEAIGNYY, CDR2 EKD. V was clipped by 3 bases and J by 0 bases, with 25 bases between them. This CDR3 is built from 19 residues. The CDR3, as DNA: TGTGCCTGTGACCGGCTTTCTAGGGGGGTAGTACTGGACACCGATAAACTCATCTTT. Translation: CACDRLSRGVVLDTDKLIF.

The chain recombines TRDV2 with TRDJ1; D remains ambiguous. Trimming left V 0 bases short and J 2 bases short, with 9 bases between. Per the germline V gene, CDR1 is GEAIGNYY and CDR2 is EKD. The CDR3 covers 14 residues. The CDR3 coding sequence is TGTGCCTGTGACACCATCTGGAAAACCGATAAACTCATCTTT. It encodes CACDTIWKTDKLIF.